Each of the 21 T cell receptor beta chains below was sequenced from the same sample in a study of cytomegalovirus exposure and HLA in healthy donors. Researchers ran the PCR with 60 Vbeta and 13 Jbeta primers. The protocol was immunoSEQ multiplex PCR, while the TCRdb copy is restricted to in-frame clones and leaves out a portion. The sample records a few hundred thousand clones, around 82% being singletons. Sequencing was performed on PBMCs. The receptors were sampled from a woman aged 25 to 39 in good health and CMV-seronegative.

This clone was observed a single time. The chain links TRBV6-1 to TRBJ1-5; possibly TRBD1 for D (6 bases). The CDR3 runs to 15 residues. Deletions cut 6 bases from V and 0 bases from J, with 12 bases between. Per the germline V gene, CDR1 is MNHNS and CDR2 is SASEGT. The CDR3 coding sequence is TGTGCCAGCAGACACACAGGGTATAGCAATCAGCCCCAGCATTTT. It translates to CASRHTGYSNQPQHF.

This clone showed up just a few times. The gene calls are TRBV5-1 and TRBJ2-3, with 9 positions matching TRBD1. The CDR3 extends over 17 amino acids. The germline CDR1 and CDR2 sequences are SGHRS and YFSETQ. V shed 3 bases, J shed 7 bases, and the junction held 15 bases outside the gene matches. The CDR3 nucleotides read TGCGCCAGCAGCTGGGGGCGAGGACAGGGGAAAGGAAATACGCAGTATTTT. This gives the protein CASSWGRGQGKGNTQYF.

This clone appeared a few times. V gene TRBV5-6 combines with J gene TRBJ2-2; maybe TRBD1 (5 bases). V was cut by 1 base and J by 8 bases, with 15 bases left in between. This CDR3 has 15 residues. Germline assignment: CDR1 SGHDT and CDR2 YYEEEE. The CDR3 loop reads CASSLQGLLPGELFF. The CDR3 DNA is TGTGCCAGCAGCTTGCAGGGCCTCCTTCCTGGGGAGCTGTTTTTT. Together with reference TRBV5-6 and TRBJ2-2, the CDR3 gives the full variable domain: DAGVTQSPTHLIKTRGQQVTLRCSPKSGHDTVSWYQQALGQGPQFIFQYYEEEERQRGNFPDRFSGHQFPNYSSELNVNALLLGDSALYLCASSLQGLLPGELFFGEGSRLTVL.

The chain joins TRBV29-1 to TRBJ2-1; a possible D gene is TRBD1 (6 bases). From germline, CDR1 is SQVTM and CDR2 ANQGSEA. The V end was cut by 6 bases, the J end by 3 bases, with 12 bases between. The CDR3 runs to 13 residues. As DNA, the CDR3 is TGCAGCGTGGTTGACAGGTTCTACAATGAGCAGTTCTTC. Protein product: CSVVDRFYNEQFF.

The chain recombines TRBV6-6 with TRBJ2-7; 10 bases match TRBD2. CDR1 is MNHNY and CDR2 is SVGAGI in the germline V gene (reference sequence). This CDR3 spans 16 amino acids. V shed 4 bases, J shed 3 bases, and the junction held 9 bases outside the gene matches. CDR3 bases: TGTGCCAGCAGTTTGGGGGTCGGACTAGCGGTCTACGAGCAGTACTTC. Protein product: CASSLGVGLAVYEQYF.

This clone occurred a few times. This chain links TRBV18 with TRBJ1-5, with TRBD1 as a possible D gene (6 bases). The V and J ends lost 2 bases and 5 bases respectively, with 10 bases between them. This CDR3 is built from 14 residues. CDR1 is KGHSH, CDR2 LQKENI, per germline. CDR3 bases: TGTGCCAGCTCACCAGGGGGCTTAGATCAGCCCCAGCATTTT. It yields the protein CASSPGGLDQPQHF. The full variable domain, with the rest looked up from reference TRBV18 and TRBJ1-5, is NAGVMQNPRHLVRRRGQEARLRCSPMKGHSHVYWYRQLPEEGLKFMVYLQKENIIDESGMPKERFSAEFPKEGPSILRIQQVVRGDSAAYFCASSPGGLDQPQHFGDGTRLSIL.

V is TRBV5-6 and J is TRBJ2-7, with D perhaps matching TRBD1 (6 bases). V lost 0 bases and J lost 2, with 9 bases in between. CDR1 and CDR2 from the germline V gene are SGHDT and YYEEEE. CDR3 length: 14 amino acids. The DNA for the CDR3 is TGTGCCAGCAGCTTGGGGACAGACGCCTACGAGCAGTACTTC. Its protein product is CASSLGTDAYEQYF.

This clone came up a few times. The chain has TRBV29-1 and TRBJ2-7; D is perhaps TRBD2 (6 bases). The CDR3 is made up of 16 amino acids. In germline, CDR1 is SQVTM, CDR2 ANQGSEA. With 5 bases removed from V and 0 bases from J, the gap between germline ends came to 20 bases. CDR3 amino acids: CSVTGGVLTGSYEQYF. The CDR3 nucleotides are TGCAGCGTTACGGGCGGGGTGCTAACGGGCTCCTACGAGCAGTACTTC.

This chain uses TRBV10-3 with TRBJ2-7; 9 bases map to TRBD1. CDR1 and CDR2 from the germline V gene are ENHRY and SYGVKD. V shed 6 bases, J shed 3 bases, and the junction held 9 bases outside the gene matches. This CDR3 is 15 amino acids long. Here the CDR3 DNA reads TGTGCCATCAGAGCCGGGACAGGGACATACTACGAGCAGTACTTC. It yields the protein CAIRAGTGTYYEQYF.

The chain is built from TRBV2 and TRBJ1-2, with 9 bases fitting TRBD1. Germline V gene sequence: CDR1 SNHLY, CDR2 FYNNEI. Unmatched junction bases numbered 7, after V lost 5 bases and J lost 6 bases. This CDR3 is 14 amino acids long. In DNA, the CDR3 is TGTGCCAGCAGTCCCGGGACAGGGTTGAATGGCTACACCTTC. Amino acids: CASSPGTGLNGYTF. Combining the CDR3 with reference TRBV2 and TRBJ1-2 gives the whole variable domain EPEVTQTPSHQVTQMGQEVILRCVPISNHLYFYWYRQILGQKVEFLVSFYNNEISEKSEIFDDQFSVERPDGSNFTLKIRSTKLEDSAMYFCASSPGTGLNGYTFGSGTRLTVV.

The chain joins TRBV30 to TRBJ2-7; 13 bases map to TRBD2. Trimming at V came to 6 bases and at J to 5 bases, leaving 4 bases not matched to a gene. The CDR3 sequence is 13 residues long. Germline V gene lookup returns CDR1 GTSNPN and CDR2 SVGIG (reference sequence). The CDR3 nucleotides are TGTGCCTGCGGACTAGCGGGAGTCCACGAGCAGTACTTC. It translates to CACGLAGVHEQYF. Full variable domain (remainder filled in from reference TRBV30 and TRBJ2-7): SQTIHQWPATLVQPVGSPLSLECTVEGTSNPNLYWYRQAAGRGLQLLFYSVGIGQISSEVPQNLSASRPQDRQFILSSKKLLLSDSGFYLCACGLAGVHEQYFGPGTRLTVT.

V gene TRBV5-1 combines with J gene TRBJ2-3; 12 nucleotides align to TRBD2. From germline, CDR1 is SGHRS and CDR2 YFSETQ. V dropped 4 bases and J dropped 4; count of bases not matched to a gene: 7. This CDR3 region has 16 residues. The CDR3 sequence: CASSSLGLAGSDTQYF. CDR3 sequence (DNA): TGCGCCAGCAGCAGCCTGGGACTAGCGGGCTCAGATACGCAGTATTTT.

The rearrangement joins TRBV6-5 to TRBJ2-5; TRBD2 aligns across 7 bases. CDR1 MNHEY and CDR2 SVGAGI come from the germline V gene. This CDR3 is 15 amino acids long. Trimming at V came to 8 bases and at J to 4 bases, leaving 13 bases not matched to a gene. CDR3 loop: CASAPAGAWGETQYF. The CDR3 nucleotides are TGTGCCAGCGCGCCGGCGGGAGCATGGGGAGAGACCCAGTACTTC.

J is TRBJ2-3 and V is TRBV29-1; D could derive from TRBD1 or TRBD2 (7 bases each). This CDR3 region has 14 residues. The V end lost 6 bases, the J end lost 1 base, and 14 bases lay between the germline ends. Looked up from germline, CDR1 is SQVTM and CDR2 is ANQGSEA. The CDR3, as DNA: TGCAGCGTGGAACAGGGGAGGGGCACAGATACGCAGTATTTT. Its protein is CSVEQGRGTDTQYF.

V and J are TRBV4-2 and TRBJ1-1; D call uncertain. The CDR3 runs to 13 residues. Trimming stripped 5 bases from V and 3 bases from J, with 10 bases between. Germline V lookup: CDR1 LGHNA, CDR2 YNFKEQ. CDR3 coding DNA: TGTGCCAGCAGCATCAGTGGTTACACTGAAGCTTTCTTT. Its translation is CASSISGYTEAFF.

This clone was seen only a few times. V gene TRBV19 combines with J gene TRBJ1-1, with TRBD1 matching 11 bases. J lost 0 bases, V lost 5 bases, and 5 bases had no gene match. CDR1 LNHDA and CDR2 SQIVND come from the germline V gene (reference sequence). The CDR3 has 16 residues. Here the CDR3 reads CASSPRDRGVNTEAFF. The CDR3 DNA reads TGTGCCAGTAGTCCCCGGGACAGGGGGGTGAACACTGAAGCTTTCTTT.

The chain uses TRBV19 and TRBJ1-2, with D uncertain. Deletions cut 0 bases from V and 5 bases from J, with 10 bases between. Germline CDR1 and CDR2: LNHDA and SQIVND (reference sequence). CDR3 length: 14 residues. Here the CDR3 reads CASSIEATPYGYTF. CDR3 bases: TGTGCCAGTAGTATAGAAGCGACGCCATATGGCTACACCTTC.

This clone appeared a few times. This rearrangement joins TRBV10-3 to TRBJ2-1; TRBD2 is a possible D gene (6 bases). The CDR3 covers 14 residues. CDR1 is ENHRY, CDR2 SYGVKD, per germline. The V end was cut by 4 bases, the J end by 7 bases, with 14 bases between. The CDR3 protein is CAISVTLARNEQFF. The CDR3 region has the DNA TGTGCCATCAGTGTAACCCTAGCGCGGAATGAGCAGTTCTTC.

The CDR3 nucleotides read TGCGCCAGCAGCTTGGACGGGGGGACCTACGAGCAGTACTTC. Protein: CASSLDGGTYEQYF. The rearrangement uses TRBV5-1 and TRBJ2-7, with TRBD2 matching over 7 bases. The CDR3 covers 14 residues. Germline assignment: CDR1 SGHRS and CDR2 YFSETQ. The ends lost 0 bases at V and 2 bases at J; junction bases unmatched: 2.

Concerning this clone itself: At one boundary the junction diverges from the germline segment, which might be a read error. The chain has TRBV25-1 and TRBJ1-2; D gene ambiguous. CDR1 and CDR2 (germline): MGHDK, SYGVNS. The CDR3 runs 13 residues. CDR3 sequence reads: CASSGAGPYGYPF. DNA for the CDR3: TGTGCCAGCAGTGGGGCAGGCCCCTATGGCTACCCCTTC.

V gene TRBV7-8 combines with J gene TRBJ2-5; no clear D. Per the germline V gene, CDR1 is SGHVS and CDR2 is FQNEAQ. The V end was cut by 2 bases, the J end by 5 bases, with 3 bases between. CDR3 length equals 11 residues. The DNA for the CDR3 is TGTGCCAGCAGCTTATCTGAGACCCAGTACTTC. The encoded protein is CASSLSETQYF.